This TCR beta chain was obtained from a study of CD8 T cells in Susac syndrome. Random hexamers primed reverse transcription of about 0.5 to 1 ug RNA. TCRdb fed the immunoSEQ multiplex PCR reads into MiXCR, producing one record per CDR3 protein. The table shows about 200,000 distinct CDR3 sequences, with 85% to 95% occurring only once. Per the germline V gene, CDR1 is LNHDA and CDR2 is SQIVND (reference sequence). CDR3 length equals 14 residues. Unmatched junction bases numbered 12, after V lost 6 bases and J lost 9 bases. What was sequenced was CD4+ T cells from PBMCs. The sequence was collected from a human donor in good health. This sequence joins TRBV19 and TRBJ1-2; 8 positions agree with TRBD1. The CDR3 DNA reads TGTGCCAGTAGCCCGGGACAGGAAACCCAACGCTACACCTTC. Its protein product is CASSPGQETQRYTF. Using reference TRBV19 and TRBJ1-2 for the parts outside the CDR3, the full variable domain is DGGITQSPKYLFRKEGQNVTLSCEQNLNHDAMYWYRQDPGQGLRLIYYSQIVNDFQKGDIAEGYSVSREKKESFPLTVTSAQKNPTAFYLCASSPGQETQRYTFGSGTRLTVV.